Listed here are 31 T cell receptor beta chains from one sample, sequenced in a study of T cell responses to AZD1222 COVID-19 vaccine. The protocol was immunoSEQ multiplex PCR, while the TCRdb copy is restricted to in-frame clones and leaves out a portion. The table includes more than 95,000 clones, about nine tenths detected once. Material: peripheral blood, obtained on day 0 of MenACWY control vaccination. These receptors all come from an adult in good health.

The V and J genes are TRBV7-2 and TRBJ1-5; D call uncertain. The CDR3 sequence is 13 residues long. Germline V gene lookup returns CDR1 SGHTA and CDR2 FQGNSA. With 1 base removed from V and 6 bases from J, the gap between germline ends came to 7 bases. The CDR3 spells CASSLDGGQPQHF. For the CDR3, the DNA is TGTGCCAGCAGCTTAGATGGTGGTCAGCCCCAGCATTTT.

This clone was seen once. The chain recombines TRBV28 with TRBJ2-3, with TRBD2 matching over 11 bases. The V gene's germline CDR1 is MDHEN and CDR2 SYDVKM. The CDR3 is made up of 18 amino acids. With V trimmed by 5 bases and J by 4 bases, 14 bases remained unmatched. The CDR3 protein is CASSPGTSGPRGSDTQYF. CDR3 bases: TGTGCCAGCAGTCCGGGGACTAGCGGCCCTCGGGGGTCAGATACGCAGTATTTT.

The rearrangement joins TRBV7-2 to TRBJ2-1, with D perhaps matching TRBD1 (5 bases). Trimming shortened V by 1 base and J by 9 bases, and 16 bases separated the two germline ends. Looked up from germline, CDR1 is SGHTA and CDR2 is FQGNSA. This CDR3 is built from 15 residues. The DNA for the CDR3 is TGTGCCAGCAGCTTAGTAAGCACTACTACAGGTGAGCAGTTCTTC. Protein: CASSLVSTTTGEQFF.

The CDR3 spells CASSLYGQGRNQPQHF. The DNA for the CDR3 is TGTGCCAGCAGTTTATACGGACAGGGAAGGAATCAGCCCCAGCATTTT. The chain has TRBV28 and TRBJ1-5; 8 bases map to TRBD1. Germline trimming cut 1 base from V and 4 bases from J; bases unmatched to any gene: 6. Germline lookup yields CDR1 MDHEN and CDR2 SYDVKM. The CDR3 contains 16 residues. Variable domain in full (rest from reference TRBV28 and TRBJ1-5): DVKVTQSSRYLVKRTGEKVFLECVQDMDHENMFWYRQDPGLGLRLIYFSYDVKMKEKGDIPEGYSVSREKKERFSLILESASTNQTSMYLCASSLYGQGRNQPQHFGDGTRLSIL.

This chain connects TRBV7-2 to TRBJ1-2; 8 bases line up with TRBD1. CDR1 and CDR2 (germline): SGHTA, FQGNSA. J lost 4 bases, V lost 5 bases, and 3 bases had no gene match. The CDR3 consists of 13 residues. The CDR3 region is CASSMTGVYGYTF. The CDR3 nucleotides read TGTGCCAGCAGCATGACAGGGGTCTATGGCTACACCTTC.

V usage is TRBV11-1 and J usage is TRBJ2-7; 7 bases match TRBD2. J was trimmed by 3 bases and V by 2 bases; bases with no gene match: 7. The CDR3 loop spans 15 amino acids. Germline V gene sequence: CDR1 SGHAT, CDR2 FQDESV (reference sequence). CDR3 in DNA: TGTGCCAGCAGCTTACGCAGGGAGGGAGGCTACGAGCAGTACGTC. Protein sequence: CASSLRREGGYEQYV.

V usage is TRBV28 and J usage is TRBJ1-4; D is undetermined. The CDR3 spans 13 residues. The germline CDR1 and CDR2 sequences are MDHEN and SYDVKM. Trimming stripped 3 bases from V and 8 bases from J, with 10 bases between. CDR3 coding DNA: TGTGCCAGCAGTTTGGGGTTTGCGGAAAAACTGTTTTTT. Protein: CASSLGFAEKLFF.

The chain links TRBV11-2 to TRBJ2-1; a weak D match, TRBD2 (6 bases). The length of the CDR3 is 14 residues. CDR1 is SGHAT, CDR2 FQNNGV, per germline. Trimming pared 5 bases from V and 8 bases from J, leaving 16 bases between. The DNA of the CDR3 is TGTGCCAGCAGCCTCTCCCGACTAGTCGATGAGCAGTTCTTC. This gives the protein CASSLSRLVDEQFF.

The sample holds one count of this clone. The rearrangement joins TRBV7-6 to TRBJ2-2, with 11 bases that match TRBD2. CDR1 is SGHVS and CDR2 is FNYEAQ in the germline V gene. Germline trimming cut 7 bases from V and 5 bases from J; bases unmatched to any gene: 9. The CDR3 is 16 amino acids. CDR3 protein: CASTLLAGVRTGELFF. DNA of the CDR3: TGTGCCAGCACTCTACTAGCGGGAGTTCGGACCGGGGAGCTGTTTTTT.

CDR3 nucleotides: TGTGCCAGCAGCTGGGGGGTAGACACTGAAGCTTTCTTT. Translation: CASSWGVDTEAFF. This chain joins TRBV5-5 and TRBJ1-1; D is perhaps TRBD1 (5 bases). With 3 bases removed from V and 3 bases from J, the gap between germline ends came to 9 bases. Germline-derived CDR1 and CDR2 are SGHKS and YYEKEE (reference sequence). The CDR3 runs to 13 residues.

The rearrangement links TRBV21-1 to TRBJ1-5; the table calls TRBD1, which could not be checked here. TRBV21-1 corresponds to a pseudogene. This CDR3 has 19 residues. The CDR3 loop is CASSEWPGQENYSNQPQHF. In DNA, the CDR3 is TGTGCCAGCAGCGAATGGCCGGGACAGGAGAACTATAGCAATCAGCCCCAGCATTTT.

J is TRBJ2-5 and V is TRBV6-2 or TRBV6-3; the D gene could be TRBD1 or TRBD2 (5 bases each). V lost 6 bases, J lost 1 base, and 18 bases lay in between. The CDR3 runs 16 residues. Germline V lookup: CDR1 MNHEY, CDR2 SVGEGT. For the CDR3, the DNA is TGTGCCAGCAGCCCTCCCCCCGGGACCGTCCAAGAGACCCAGTACTTC. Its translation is CASSPPPGTVQETQYF.

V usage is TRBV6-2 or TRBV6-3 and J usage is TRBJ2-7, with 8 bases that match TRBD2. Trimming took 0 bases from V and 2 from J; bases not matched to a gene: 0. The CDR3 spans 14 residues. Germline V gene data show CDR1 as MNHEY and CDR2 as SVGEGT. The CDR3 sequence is CASSYSTSAYEQYV. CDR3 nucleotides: TGTGCCAGCAGTTACTCGACTAGCGCCTACGAGCAGTACGTC.

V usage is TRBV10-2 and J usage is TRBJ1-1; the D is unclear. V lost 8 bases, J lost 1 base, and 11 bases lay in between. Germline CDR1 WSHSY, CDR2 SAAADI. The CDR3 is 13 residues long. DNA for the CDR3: TGCGCCAGCTCCAAGGATTGGAACACTGAAGCTTTCTTT. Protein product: CASSKDWNTEAFF.

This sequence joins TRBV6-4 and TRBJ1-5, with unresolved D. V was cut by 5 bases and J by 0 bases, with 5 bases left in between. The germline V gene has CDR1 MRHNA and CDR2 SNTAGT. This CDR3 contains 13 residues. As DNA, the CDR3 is TGTGCCAGCAGTCAGGATAGCAATCAGCCCCAGCATTTT. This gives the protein CASSQDSNQPQHF.

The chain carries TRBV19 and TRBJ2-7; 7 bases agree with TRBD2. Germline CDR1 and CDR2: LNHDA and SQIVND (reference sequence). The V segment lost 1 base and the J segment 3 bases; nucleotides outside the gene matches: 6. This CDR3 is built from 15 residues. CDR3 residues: CASSIAASGGYEQYF. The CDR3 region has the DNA TGTGCCAGTAGTATAGCGGCTAGCGGAGGCTACGAGCAGTACTTC.

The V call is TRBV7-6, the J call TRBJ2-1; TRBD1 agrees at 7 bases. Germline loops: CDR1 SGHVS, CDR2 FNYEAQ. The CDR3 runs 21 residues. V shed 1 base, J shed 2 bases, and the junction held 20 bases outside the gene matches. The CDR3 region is CASSLGVRDSISFTAYNEQFF. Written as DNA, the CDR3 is TGTGCCAGCAGCTTAGGGGTCCGGGACAGCATTTCGTTTACCGCCTACAATGAGCAGTTCTTC.

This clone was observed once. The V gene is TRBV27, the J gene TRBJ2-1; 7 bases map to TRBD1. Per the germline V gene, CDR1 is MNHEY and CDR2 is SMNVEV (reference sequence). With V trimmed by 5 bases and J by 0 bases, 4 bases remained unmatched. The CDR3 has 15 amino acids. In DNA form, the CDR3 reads TGTGCCAGCAGTACAGGGGCGAGCTCCTACAATGAGCAGTTCTTC. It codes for CASSTGASSYNEQFF.

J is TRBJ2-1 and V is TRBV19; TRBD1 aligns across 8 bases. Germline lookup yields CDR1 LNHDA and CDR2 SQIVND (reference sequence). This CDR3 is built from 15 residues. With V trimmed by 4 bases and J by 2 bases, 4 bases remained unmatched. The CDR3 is CASSTRDRPYNEQFF. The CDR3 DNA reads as TGTGCCAGTAGTACCCGGGACAGGCCCTACAATGAGCAGTTCTTC.

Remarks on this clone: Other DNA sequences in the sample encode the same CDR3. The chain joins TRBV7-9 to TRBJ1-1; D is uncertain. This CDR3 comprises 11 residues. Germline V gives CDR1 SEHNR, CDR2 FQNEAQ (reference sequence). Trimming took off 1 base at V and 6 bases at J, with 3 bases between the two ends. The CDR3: CASSLGSEAFF. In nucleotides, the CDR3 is TGTGCCAGCAGCTTAGGGTCTGAAGCTTTCTTT. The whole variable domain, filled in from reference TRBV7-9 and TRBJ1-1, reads DTGVSQNPRHKITKRGQNVTFRCDPISEHNRLYWYRQTLGQGPEFLTYFQNEAQLEKSRLLSDRFSAERPKGSFSTLEIQRTEQGDSAMYLCASSLGSEAFFGQGTRLTVV.

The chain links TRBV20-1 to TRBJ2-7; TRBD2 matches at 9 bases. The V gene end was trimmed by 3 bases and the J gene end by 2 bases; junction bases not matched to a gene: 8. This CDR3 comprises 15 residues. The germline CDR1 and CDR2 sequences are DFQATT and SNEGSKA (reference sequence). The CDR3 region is CSASFLAGPTYEQYF. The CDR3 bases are TGCAGTGCTAGTTTTCTAGCGGGGCCCACCTACGAGCAGTACTTC.

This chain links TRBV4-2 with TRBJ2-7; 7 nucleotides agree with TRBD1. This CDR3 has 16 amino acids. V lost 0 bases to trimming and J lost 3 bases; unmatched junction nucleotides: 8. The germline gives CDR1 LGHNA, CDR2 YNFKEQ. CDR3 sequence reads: CASSQDTGAGVYEQYF. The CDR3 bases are TGTGCCAGCAGCCAAGATACAGGGGCCGGAGTCTACGAGCAGTACTTC.

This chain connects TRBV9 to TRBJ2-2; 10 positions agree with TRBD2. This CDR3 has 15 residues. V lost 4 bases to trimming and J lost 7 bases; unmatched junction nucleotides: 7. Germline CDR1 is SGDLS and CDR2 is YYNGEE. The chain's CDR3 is CASSPSGGAVGELFF. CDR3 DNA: TGTGCCAGCAGCCCCAGCGGGGGGGCTGTCGGGGAGCTGTTTTTT.

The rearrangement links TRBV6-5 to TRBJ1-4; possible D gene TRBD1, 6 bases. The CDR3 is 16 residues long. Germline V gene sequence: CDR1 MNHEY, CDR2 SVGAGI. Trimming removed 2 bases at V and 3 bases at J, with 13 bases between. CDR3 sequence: CASSYGGQAPNEKLFF. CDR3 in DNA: TGTGCCAGCAGTTACGGGGGCCAGGCGCCTAATGAAAAACTGTTTTTT.

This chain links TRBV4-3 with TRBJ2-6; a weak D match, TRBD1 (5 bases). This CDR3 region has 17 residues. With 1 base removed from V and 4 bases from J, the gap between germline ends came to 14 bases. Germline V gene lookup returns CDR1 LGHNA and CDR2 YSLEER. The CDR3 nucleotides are TGCGCCAGCAGCCAAGCCTCAGGGCAGGCCGGGGCCAACGTCCTGACTTTC. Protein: CASSQASGQAGANVLTF.

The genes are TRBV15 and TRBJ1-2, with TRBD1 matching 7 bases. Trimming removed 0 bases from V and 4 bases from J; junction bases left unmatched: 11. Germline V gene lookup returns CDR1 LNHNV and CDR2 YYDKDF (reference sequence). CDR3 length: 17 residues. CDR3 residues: CATSRDPMDRSVYGYTF. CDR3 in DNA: TGTGCCACCAGCAGAGATCCCATGGACAGGTCCGTCTATGGCTACACCTTC.

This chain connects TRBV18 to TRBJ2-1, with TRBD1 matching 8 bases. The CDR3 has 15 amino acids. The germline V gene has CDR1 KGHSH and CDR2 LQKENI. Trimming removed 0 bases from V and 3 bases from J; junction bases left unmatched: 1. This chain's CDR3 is CASSPPQGDYNEQFF. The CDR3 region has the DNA TGTGCCAGCTCACCACCACAGGGGGACTACAATGAGCAGTTCTTC.

The CDR3 is CASSYITIWDRTSYEQYV. As DNA, the CDR3 is TGTGCCAGCAGTTACATTACGATCTGGGACAGGACCTCCTACGAGCAGTACGTC. J is TRBJ2-7 and V is TRBV27; TRBD1 matches at 8 bases. CDR1 MNHEY and CDR2 SMNVEV come from the germline V gene (reference sequence). Unmatched junction bases numbered 14, after V lost 4 bases and J lost 0 bases. This CDR3 is built from 18 residues.

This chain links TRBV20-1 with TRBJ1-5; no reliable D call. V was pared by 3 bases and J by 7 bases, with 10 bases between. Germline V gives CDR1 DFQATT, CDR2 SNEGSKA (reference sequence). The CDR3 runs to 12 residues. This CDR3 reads CSASSRPQPQHF. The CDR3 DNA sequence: TGCAGTGCTAGTTCCAGGCCACAGCCCCAGCATTTT.

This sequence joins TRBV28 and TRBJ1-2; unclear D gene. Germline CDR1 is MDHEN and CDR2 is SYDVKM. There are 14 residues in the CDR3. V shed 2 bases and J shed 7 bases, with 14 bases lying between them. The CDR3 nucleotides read TGTGCCAGCAGTTTAGTCACAGCCGGAGCTGGCTACACCTTC. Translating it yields CASSLVTAGAGYTF.

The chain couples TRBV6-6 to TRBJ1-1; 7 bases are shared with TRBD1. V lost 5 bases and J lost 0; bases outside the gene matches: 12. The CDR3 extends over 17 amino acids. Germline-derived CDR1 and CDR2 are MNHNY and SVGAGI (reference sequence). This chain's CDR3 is CASSPEGAWGMNTEAFF. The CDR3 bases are TGTGCCAGCAGTCCCGAGGGGGCGTGGGGGATGAACACTGAAGCTTTCTTT.